This T cell receptor (beta chain) appears in the sequencing data of a study of spatial heterogeneity in lung cancer. Study background: A consistent excess of beta-chain over alpha-chain sequences was detected.

The table lists this clonotype with many counts. The CDR3 contains 17 residues. V gave up 5 bases and J gave up 2 bases; unmatched junction bases: 8. Per germline, CDR1 SGHTA and CDR2 FQGNSA. The time point was: sample taken at primary tumor resection. The donors comprised approximately 75 untreated early-stage non-small cell lung cancer patients. No cell sorting; template was whole RNA from tumor, lung tissue or PBMC. A distinct unique molecular identifier was carried by each TCR cDNA molecule. TCRdb redid the calling of the 5' RACE reads with MiXCR, one entry per CDR3 protein. Of 7,500 to 8,000 distinct CDR3 sequences in the sample, 9% to 10% were seen once.

The sequenced sample was normal lung tissue next to the tumor, obtained at surgery. This sequence originates from a male donor with early-stage non-small cell lung cancer. This chain uses TRBV7-2 with TRBJ2-1, with 11 bases matching TRBD2. The CDR3 coding sequence is TGTGCCAGCAGCGGGAAGACTAGCGGGATCCCCTACAATGAGCAGTTCTTC. As protein: CASSGKTSGIPYNEQFF.